A selection of T cell receptor beta chains follows, all from one sample in a study of OX40 agonist ivuxolimab in advanced cancers. Profiling relied on immunoSEQ multiplex PCR, and the TCRdb table lists in-frame clones only, not all of them. The sample records 15,000 to 20,000 clones, approximately 84% being singletons. Sample: CD4+ or CD8+ T cells sorted from blood, taken in a trial of the OX40 agonist ivuxolimab. These receptors came from an adult with an advanced solid tumor such as melanoma, head and neck, liver or kidney cancer. Each CDR3 is given with its conserved first and last residue. D genes are given only for firm matches. For some rows the clone size is stated as once, few or many, or as a class when expanded; others skip it.

d_call	clone_size	v_call	j_call	cdr3_nt	cdr3_aa
.	.	TRBV28	TRBJ1-2	TGTGCCACCTACAGGGACCCAGAATATGGCTACACCTTC	CATYRDPEYGYTF
.	.	TRBV27	TRBJ2-5	TGTGCCAGCGGGGGGTGGGAGACCCAGTACTTC	CASGGWETQYF
TRBD1	.	TRBV6-5	TRBJ1-5	TGTGCCAGCGGTACCGGGACAGGGGTTCAGCCCCAGCATTTT	CASGTGTGVQPQHF
.	.	TRBV6-1	TRBJ2-7	TGTGCCAGCATCTCTGACACCCCAAGGGGGTACGAGCAGTACTTC	CASISDTPRGYEQYF
.	.	TRBV9	TRBJ1-2	TGTGCCAGCAGCGTATTTTCGGACAAGAATGGCTACACCTTC	CASSVFSDKNGYTF
.	.	TRBV7-6	TRBJ2-5	TGTGCCAGCAGCTTAGCGTACGGGGGATACGAGACCCAGTACTTC	CASSLAYGGYETQYF
TRBD1	.	TRBV5-4	TRBJ2-4	TGTGCCAGCAGCTGGGGGACGGGGACAGACATTCAGTACTTC	CASSWGTGTDIQYF
TRBD1	.	TRBV5-1	TRBJ2-3	TGCGCCAGCAGCCTAGATCCACAGGGGTCTGTCACAGATACGCAGTATTTT	CASSLDPQGSVTDTQYF
.	.	TRBV4-1	TRBJ1-2	TGCGCCAGCAGCCAAGACAGGGGTTGGGGCTTGGCTAACTATGGCTACACCTTC	CASSQDRGWGLANYGYTF
TRBD2	.	TRBV9	TRBJ2-3	TGTGCCAGCAGCGTAGTAGCGGGGGGCCGCACAGATACGCAGTATTTT	CASSVVAGGRTDTQYF
TRBD1	.	TRBV7-8	TRBJ1-1	TGTGCCAGCAGCTTTACGAGGGTACGGGACAGTATTGGGAACACTGAAGCTTTCTTT	CASSFTRVRDSIGNTEAFF
.	.	TRBV2	TRBJ1-4	TGTGCCAGCTCCGGTGAGGTCGACCGGACGAATGAAAAACTGTTTTTT	CASSGEVDRTNEKLFF
TRBD1	once	TRBV5-5	TRBJ2-2	TGTGCCAGCAGCTCGATACAGGGGGAGTTTTTT	CASSSIQGEFF
TRBD1	.	TRBV7-9	TRBJ2-7	TGTGCCAGCAGCGACCACCCCGGGACAGGGCTCCCCTACGAGCAGTACTTC	CASSDHPGTGLPYEQYF
.	.	TRBV7-7	TRBJ2-7	TGTGCCAGCAGCCAGGCGGGGACCTACGAGCAGTACTTC	CASSQAGTYEQYF
.	.	TRBV30	TRBJ1-5	TGTGCCTGGAGTGTACTTGGTTTCAATCAGCCCCAGCATTTT	CAWSVLGFNQPQHF
.	.	TRBV27	TRBJ1-1	TGTGCCAGCAGTTTGAATCGGGGGCGGACTGAAGCTTTCTTT	CASSLNRGRTEAFF
.	.	TRBV28	TRBJ1-5	TGTGCCAGCAGTTTACCCCAGCCCCAGCATTTT	CASSLPQPQHF
.	.	TRBV7-9	TRBJ2-7	TGTGCCAGCAGCAAGGACAGTTACGAGCAGTACTTC	CASSKDSYEQYF
.	.	TRBV29-1	TRBJ2-2	TGCAGCGTTGGGGGCGAGGCATCCACCAACACCGGGGAGCTGTTTTTT	CSVGGEASTNTGELFF
TRBD2	.	TRBV2	TRBJ2-1	TGTGCCATTCAGGGGGGACTAGCGGATTACAATGAGCAGTTCTTC	CAIQGGLADYNEQFF
.	once	TRBV13	TRBJ2-3	TGTGCCAGCAGCTTGTTGCGGGTTACTAGCACAGATACGCAGTATTTT	CASSLLRVTSTDTQYF
TRBD1	few	TRBV19	TRBJ1-5	TGTGCCAGTAGTACTTGGGACAGGGGGCTTGATCAGCCCCAGCATTTT	CASSTWDRGLDQPQHF
.	.	TRBV28	TRBJ1-2	TGTGCCAGCAGAAACTATGGCTACACCTTC	CASRNYGYTF
.	.	TRBV6-1	TRBJ1-3	TGTGCCAGCTGGAGCCGGGAATTCTCTGGAAACACCATATATTTT	CASWSREFSGNTIYF
.	.	TRBV5-1	TRBJ1-2	TGCGCCAGCAGCTTGGAGGCAGGGACCTTCTATGGCTACACCTTC	CASSLEAGTFYGYTF
.	.	TRBV30	TRBJ2-7	TGTGCCTGGAGTCGGGACTGGAACTACGAGCAGTACTTC	CAWSRDWNYEQYF
.	.	TRBV27	TRBJ2-7	TGTGCCAGCAGTTTTGCGGGAAACGAGCAGTACTTC	CASSFAGNEQYF
TRBD1	few	TRBV6-6	TRBJ1-4	TGTGCCAGCAGTTATCCCACAGGGGAAAGATGGGAAAAACTGTTTTTT	CASSYPTGERWEKLFF
TRBD1	.	TRBV6-5	TRBJ1-6	TGTGCCAGCAGTTATGACAGGGGTAGGGGTTCACCCCTCCACTTT	CASSYDRGRGSPLHF
.	.	TRBV7-3	TRBJ1-2	TGTGCCAGCAGCCAAGGGGCGGGGGCGTACCATGGCTACACCTTC	CASSQGAGAYHGYTF
.	once	TRBV12-5	TRBJ2-7	TGTGCTAGTGCAGACCTAACCTACGAGCAGTACTTC	CASADLTYEQYF
.	.	TRBV13	TRBJ2-7	TGTGCCAGCAGCTTAGAACAGAACTACGAGCAGTACTTC	CASSLEQNYEQYF
.	.	TRBV7-9	TRBJ2-1	TGTGCCAGCAGCTTAGAGGGTGCGGGAGAGCAGTTCTTC	CASSLEGAGEQFF
.	once	TRBV27	TRBJ1-4	TGTGCCAGCAGTCAGGTCCGGACACTTAATGAAAAACTGTTTTTT	CASSQVRTLNEKLFF
TRBD1	once	TRBV15	TRBJ1-2	TGTGCCACCAGCAGAGACAGGGGGCGCGGATATGGCTACACCTTC	CATSRDRGRGYGYTF
TRBD1	.	TRBV19	TRBJ1-2	TGTGCCAGTAGTATTTTCTGGACAGGCGGGAGCTATGGCTACACCTTC	CASSIFWTGGSYGYTF